Listed below are T cell receptor beta chains from one sample, sequenced in a study of blood T cell repertoires in COVID-19. Libraries were prepared by immunoSEQ multiplex PCR; TCRdb keeps only in-frame clonotypes and omits some of them. Of hundreds of thousands of clones listed, over 75% were seen once; the top ten hold approximately 8.8%. The sequenced material came from PBMCs or T cells enriched from blood (not recorded which). The source of these receptors is a woman between 35 and 50 years old who had recovered from COVID-19. CDR3s include the opening cysteine and the closing phenylalanine or tryptophan. Fields, in order: D gene, clone size, V gene, J gene, CDR3 DNA, CDR3 protein. D genes are given only for firm matches. Where a row states a size, it is once, few, many or the class of an expanded clone; other rows omit it.

.	.	TRBV9	TRBJ1-1	TGTGCCAGCACCCTCGGGTCCGTGGGCACTGAAGCTTTCTTT	CASTLGSVGTEAFF
.	.	TRBV12-3/TRBV12-4	TRBJ2-3	TGTGCCACAGGGGTGGTAAGCACAGATACGCAGTATTTT	CATGVVSTDTQYF
.	few	TRBV5-1	TRBJ2-5	TGCGCCAGCAGCGCGTACCAAGAGACCCAGTACTTC	CASSAYQETQYF
.	.	TRBV5-1	TRBJ2-1	TGCGCCAGCAGCTTGGGATCTACCGGGAGCTCCTACAATGAGCAGTTCTTC	CASSLGSTGSSYNEQFF
.	.	TRBV5-1	TRBJ2-2	TGCGCCAGCAGACAGGGTTTTACCGGGGAGCTGTTTTTT	CASRQGFTGELFF
TRBD1	.	TRBV4-3	TRBJ2-1	TGCGCCAGCAGCCACGGGACAGTAAGTAAAAATGAGCAGTTCTTC	CASSHGTVSKNEQFF
TRBD2	.	TRBV25-1	TRBJ2-1	TGTGCCAGCAGTGAAGTACTAGCGGGTTTCCACAATGAGCAGTTCTTC	CASSEVLAGFHNEQFF
TRBD1	.	TRBV29-1	TRBJ2-5	TGCAGCGTTGAAACAGGGGGCTCAGAGACCCAGTACTTC	CSVETGGSETQYF
.	.	TRBV7-3	TRBJ2-2	TGTGCCAGCAGGGGTACGGGGAACACCGGGGAGCTGTTTTTT	CASRGTGNTGELFF
TRBD1	.	TRBV7-2	TRBJ1-1	TGTGCCAGCAGCTTAGAACCGACAGGGTGGTTGAACACTGAAGCTTTCTTT	CASSLEPTGWLNTEAFF
.	once	TRBV30	TRBJ1-6	TGTGCCTGGAACGGGCCGACAGCCTTGGACTCACCCCTCCACTTT	CAWNGPTALDSPLHF
TRBD1	.	TRBV13	TRBJ1-5	TGTGCCAGCAGCTTAGGCAAGTCAGGGGGTTTCCAGCCCCAGCATTTT	CASSLGKSGGFQPQHF
.	once	TRBV7-8	TRBJ1-1	TGTGCCAGCAGCCCCCAAAGGGGAAGGGCCCGGAACACTGAAGCTTTCTTT	CASSPQRGRARNTEAFF
.	.	TRBV24-1	TRBJ2-7	TGTGCCACCAGTGAGACAAGCCGGGACGGGAGCTCCTACGAGCAGTACTTC	CATSETSRDGSSYEQYF
TRBD1	once	TRBV28	TRBJ1-5	TGTGCCAGCAGTTTATCAGGGGGTGGTCAGCCCCAGCATTTT	CASSLSGGGQPQHF
.	.	TRBV28	TRBJ2-7	TGTGCCAGCAGCCCCCCGATGGGGGGGCACTACGAGCAGTACTTC	CASSPPMGGHYEQYF
.	.	TRBV18	TRBJ1-3	TGTGCCAGCTCACCGGGAGGGGATGACACCATATATTTT	CASSPGGDDTIYF
TRBD2	.	TRBV7-3	TRBJ2-3	TGTGCCAGCAACCTCGGGACTAGCGGGAGGGCCAAGGATACGCAGTATTTT	CASNLGTSGRAKDTQYF
.	.	TRBV19	TRBJ1-2	TGTGCCAGTAAATCAGGGAACTATGGCTACACCTTC	CASKSGNYGYTF
TRBD2	.	TRBV5-1	TRBJ2-1	TGCGCCAGCAGCTACGGGTTGCGGGGGGAGCAGTTCTTC	CASSYGLRGEQFF